Each of the 29 T cell receptor beta chains below was sequenced from the same sample in a study of cytomegalovirus exposure and HLA in healthy donors. Use of 60 Vbeta and 13 Jbeta primers characterized the PCR. Using immunoSEQ multiplex PCR, the repertoire was profiled, and TCRdb retains in-frame clones only, with some absent. The sample holds some 220,000 clones; around 80% are singletons and the top ten take about 0.45%. The sequencing sample was made of PBMCs. All receptors derive from a boy younger than 18 in good health and CMV-seronegative.

The V call is TRBV18, the J call TRBJ1-2; D ambiguous. CDR1 and CDR2 (germline): KGHSH, LQKENI. CDR3 length equals 15 residues. With 1 base removed from V and 3 bases from J, the gap between germline ends came to 12 bases. CDR3 sequence: CASSPQAQRDYGYTF. As DNA, the CDR3 is TGTGCCAGCTCACCACAGGCCCAGAGGGACTATGGCTACACCTTC.

The rearrangement joins TRBV6-1 to TRBJ2-7; 8 positions match TRBD2. Germline lookup yields CDR1 MNHNS and CDR2 SASEGT. The CDR3 extends over 16 amino acids. Trimming cost V 4 bases and J 0 bases; bases outside gene matches: 8. CDR3 nucleotides: TGTGCCAGCAGTGTCACTGGCGGGAGGATCTCCTACGAGCAGTACTTC. It yields the protein CASSVTGGRISYEQYF.

This chain connects TRBV27 to TRBJ2-1; TRBD2 is a possible D gene (5 bases). Germline V gene sequence: CDR1 MNHEY, CDR2 SMNVEV (reference sequence). The CDR3 has 14 residues. V was trimmed by 3 bases and J by 3 bases, leaving 9 bases between them. For the CDR3, the DNA is TGTGCCAGCAGTTTGGAGGCAAGCTACAATGAGCAGTTCTTC. Residues: CASSLEASYNEQFF.

V gene TRBV30 combines with J gene TRBJ1-3; 8 positions agree with TRBD1. There are 13 residues in the CDR3. With 6 bases clipped from V and 5 bases from J, the junction kept 6 bases outside the gene matches. Germline assignment: CDR1 GTSNPN and CDR2 SVGIG (reference sequence). CDR3 sequence (DNA): TGTGCCTGCTCAGGGGGCCTTCGAAACACCATATATTTT. Its protein is CACSGGLRNTIYF.

The chain carries TRBV30 and TRBJ1-2, with D possibly being TRBD1 (5 bases). With 4 bases removed from V and 6 bases from J, the gap between germline ends came to 12 bases. The CDR3 spans 12 residues. From germline, CDR1 is GTSNPN and CDR2 SVGIG (reference sequence). In DNA form, the CDR3 reads TGTGCCTGGACGCCAGGGCTTAATGGCTACACCTTC. It specifies CAWTPGLNGYTF.

This rearrangement joins TRBV6-6 to TRBJ1-1, with unresolved D. Germline CDR1 is MNHNY and CDR2 is SVGAGI (reference sequence). The CDR3 length is 13 residues. V was shortened by 8 bases and J by 1 base, with 11 bases between the two germline ends. CDR3 protein: CASFRSPNTEAFF. For the CDR3, the DNA is TGTGCCAGCTTTCGGTCCCCGAACACTGAAGCTTTCTTT.

The V gene is TRBV6-5, the J gene TRBJ1-2, with 7 positions matching TRBD1. V was clipped by 2 bases and J by 6 bases; unmatched bases: 6. Germline V gene lookup returns CDR1 MNHEY and CDR2 SVGAGI. The CDR3 spans 14 residues. The CDR3 loop reads CASSYLEGANGYTF. CDR3 sequence (DNA): TGTGCCAGCAGTTACCTAGAGGGGGCAAATGGCTACACCTTC.

The sample holds a few counts of this clone. This chain connects TRBV7-9 to TRBJ1-1; 9 nucleotides align to TRBD1. Per the germline V gene, CDR1 is SEHNR and CDR2 is FQNEAQ (reference sequence). This CDR3 spans 15 amino acids. V lost 1 base to trimming and J lost 2 bases; unmatched junction nucleotides: 2. The CDR3 loop is CASSLVGQGNTEAFF. The CDR3 DNA reads TGTGCCAGCAGCTTAGTGGGACAGGGCAACACTGAAGCTTTCTTT.

The chain combines TRBV30 with TRBJ2-7; 7 bases fit TRBD2. Per the germline V gene, CDR1 is GTSNPN and CDR2 is SVGIG (reference sequence). The CDR3 covers 18 residues. Trimming removed 0 bases from V and 5 bases from J; junction bases left unmatched: 19. CDR3 sequence reads: CAWSVGLAVSLWVHEQYF. The CDR3 DNA reads TGTGCCTGGAGTGTGGGTCTAGCGGTGAGCTTGTGGGTTCACGAGCAGTACTTC.

The V and J genes are TRBV6-1 and TRBJ2-7; TRBD2 aligns across 12 bases. With 2 bases clipped from V and 6 bases from J, the junction kept 8 bases outside the gene matches. The CDR3 is made up of 16 amino acids. Per the germline V gene, CDR1 is MNHNS and CDR2 is SASEGT. The CDR3 loop reads CASSERLAGGPSEQYF. CDR3 sequence (DNA): TGTGCCAGCAGTGAAAGGCTAGCGGGGGGGCCGAGCGAGCAGTACTTC.

The CDR3 region is CASSSGMGGNTIYF. The CDR3 nucleotides read TGCGCCAGCAGCTCGGGAATGGGTGGAAACACCATATATTTT. V usage is TRBV5-1 and J usage is TRBJ1-3; D gene unclear. The CDR3 covers 14 residues. Deletions cut 3 bases from V and 3 bases from J, with 10 bases between. From germline, CDR1 is SGHRS and CDR2 YFSETQ.

This clone came up once. V gene TRBV5-8 combines with J gene TRBJ2-5; tentative D call: TRBD1 (6 bases). CDR1 and CDR2 from the germline V gene are SGHTS and YDEGEE. Trimming took 4 bases from V and 0 from J, leaving 13 bases between them. The CDR3 length is 15 residues. The CDR3 sequence is CASSRATGHQETQYF. DNA for the CDR3: TGTGCCAGCAGCCGAGCGACAGGACACCAAGAGACCCAGTACTTC.

This clone was observed a few times. The chain combines TRBV6-6 with TRBJ2-5; TRBD1 agrees at 10 bases. CDR1 MNHNY and CDR2 SVGAGI come from the germline V gene (reference sequence). This CDR3 spans 15 amino acids. V was pared by 2 bases and J by 4 bases, with 4 bases of the junction left unmatched. CDR3 nucleotide sequence: TGTGCCAGCAGTTACGACAGGGGGCAGGTAGAGACCCAGTACTTC. This sequence encodes CASSYDRGQVETQYF.

The gene calls are TRBV7-6 and TRBJ2-1, with TRBD2 matching 10 bases. This CDR3 spans 15 amino acids. Trimming at V came to 5 bases and at J to 2 bases, leaving 3 bases not matched to a gene. The germline gives CDR1 SGHVS, CDR2 FNYEAQ. CDR3 in DNA: TGTGCCAGCAGCCCGACTAGCGGGCCCTACAATGAGCAGTTCTTC. Its protein is CASSPTSGPYNEQFF.

About this clone itself: One junction end disagrees with the germline gene, perhaps due to a read error. V and J are TRBV7-9 and TRBJ1-1, with 7 bases lining up with TRBD1. The CDR3 covers 16 residues. Germline CDR1 SEHNR, CDR2 FQNEAQ (reference sequence). In DNA, the CDR3 is TGTTCCAGCAGCGGGGGACTGACAGGGACGAACACTGAAGCTTTCTTT. Translation: CSSSGGLTGTNTEAFF. Looking up the rest from reference TRBV7-9 and TRBJ1-1 gives the full variable domain: DTGVSQNPRHKITKRGQNVTFRCDPISEHNRLYWYRQTLGQGPEFLTYFQNEAQLEKSRLLSDRFSAERPKGSFSTLEIQRTEQGDSAMYLCSSSGGLTGTNTEAFFGQGTRLTVV.

A few counts support this clone. V gene TRBV6-5 combines with J gene TRBJ1-1; tentative D call: TRBD1 (6 bases). CDR1 is MNHEY and CDR2 is SVGAGI in the germline V gene. V shed 5 bases and J shed 7 bases, with 14 bases lying between them. CDR3 length equals 13 residues. The CDR3 coding sequence is TGTGCCAGCAGTGAGGTCGGACAGCGTGAAGCTTTCTTT. Translating it yields CASSEVGQREAFF.

The genes are TRBV7-3 and TRBJ1-2; 12 positions agree with TRBD1. J lost 6 bases, V lost 5 bases, and 4 bases had no gene match. CDR1 and CDR2 (germline): SGHTA, FQGTGA. The CDR3 sequence is 14 residues long. The CDR3 DNA is TGTGCCAGCAGCCGGGACAGGGGGCGGGATGGCTACACCTTC. Its translation: CASSRDRGRDGYTF.

This clone showed up just a few times. The chain combines TRBV2 with TRBJ1-2; TRBD1 agrees at 9 bases. The V gene's germline CDR1 is SNHLY and CDR2 FYNNEI. V lost 8 bases to trimming and J lost 7 bases; unmatched junction nucleotides: 8. The length of the CDR3 is 13 residues. The CDR3 sequence: CASVRDREGGYTF. DNA for the CDR3: TGTGCCAGCGTAAGGGACAGGGAAGGTGGCTACACCTTC.

This sequence joins TRBV30 and TRBJ2-1, with 8 bases matching TRBD2. Germline V gives CDR1 GTSNPN, CDR2 SVGIG (reference sequence). The CDR3 has 16 residues. Germline trimming cut 3 bases from V and 6 bases from J; bases unmatched to any gene: 13. This CDR3 reads CAWSGGAWGGRNEQFF. In DNA, the CDR3 is TGTGCCTGGAGCGGGGGGGCCTGGGGGGGTCGCAATGAGCAGTTCTTC.

The gene calls are TRBV6-5 and TRBJ1-2; D is ambiguous. CDR3 size: 13 residues. Germline CDR1 is MNHEY and CDR2 is SVGAGI. Trimming took off 0 bases at V and 8 bases at J, with 10 bases between the two ends. CDR3 nucleotide sequence: TGTGCCAGCAGTTACTCCGAGGGCGGCGGCTACACCTTC. Protein sequence: CASSYSEGGGYTF.

The chain has TRBV4-2 and TRBJ1-2; the match to TRBD1 covers 10 bases. Trimming took 6 bases from V and 6 from J; bases not matched to a gene: 13. The CDR3 extends over 16 amino acids. Germline CDR1 is LGHNA and CDR2 is YNFKEQ. CDR3 nucleotide sequence: TGTGCCAGCAGGACAAAAGGGACAGGGGTTCGGGATGGCTACACCTTC. It encodes CASRTKGTGVRDGYTF.

The chain employs TRBV6-5 and TRBJ1-3; no clear D gene. Per germline, CDR1 MNHEY and CDR2 SVGAGI. The CDR3 is made up of 12 amino acids. Trimming stripped 5 bases from V and 4 bases from J, with 6 bases between. The CDR3 loop is CASSPRGNTIYF. The CDR3 DNA reads as TGTGCCAGCAGTCCCAGGGGAAACACCATATATTTT.

The chain recombines TRBV19 with TRBJ1-3; no clear D. The CDR3 runs to 15 residues. The V gene lost 5 bases and the J gene lost 0 bases, with 11 bases spanning the gap. Germline V gives CDR1 LNHDA, CDR2 SQIVND (reference sequence). CDR3 sequence (DNA): TGTGCCAGTAGTGAGGCGGGAGTCTCTGGAAACACCATATATTTT. Translation: CASSEAGVSGNTIYF.

This clone has just a few counts. The CDR3 protein is CASSPVDSTYGYTF. The CDR3 DNA sequence: TGCGCCAGCTCCCCAGTTGACAGCACTTATGGCTACACCTTC. The rearrangement links TRBV5-1 to TRBJ1-2; D is possibly TRBD1 (5 bases). V was shortened by 7 bases and J by 5 bases, with 18 bases between the two germline ends. The CDR3 spans 14 residues. Germline V gene lookup returns CDR1 SGHRS and CDR2 YFSETQ. Filled out from reference TRBV5-1 and TRBJ1-2, the complete variable domain reads KAGVTQTPRYLIKTRGQQVTLSCSPISGHRSVSWYQQTPGQGLQFLFEYFSETQRNKGNFPGRFSGRQFSNSRSEMNVSTLELGDSALYLCASSPVDSTYGYTFGSGTRLTVV.

V usage is TRBV29-1 and J usage is TRBJ1-1; D is unclear. In germline, CDR1 is SQVTM, CDR2 ANQGSEA. The CDR3 has 13 amino acids. V dropped 4 bases and J dropped 1 base, with 10 bases sitting between them. The CDR3: CSVGGRQNTEAFF. The CDR3 bases are TGCAGCGTTGGAGGTCGGCAGAACACTGAAGCTTTCTTT.

This chain uses TRBV5-4 with TRBJ2-5; D is uncertain. CDR1 is SGHNT and CDR2 is YYREEE in the germline V gene (reference sequence). The CDR3 covers 12 residues. Deletions cut 0 bases from V and 2 bases from J, with 2 bases between. The CDR3 here is CASSLVQETQYF. CDR3 in DNA: TGTGCCAGCAGCTTGGTACAAGAGACCCAGTACTTC.

This chain joins TRBV5-1 and TRBJ2-1; 10 bases agree with TRBD2. V lost 5 bases to trimming and J lost 1 base; unmatched junction nucleotides: 0. The germline gives CDR1 SGHRS, CDR2 YFSETQ. This CDR3 is 14 amino acids long. CDR3 DNA: TGCGCCAGCAGACTAGCGGGGTCCTACAATGAGCAGTTCTTC. This encodes CASRLAGSYNEQFF.

The V gene is TRBV19, the J gene TRBJ1-4; possibly TRBD1 for D (5 bases). CDR3 length: 16 residues. In germline, CDR1 is LNHDA, CDR2 SQIVND (reference sequence). Trimming removed 4 bases at V and 1 base at J, with 13 bases between. This CDR3 reads CASSRAGWGTNEKLFF. The DNA of the CDR3 is TGTGCCAGTAGTAGGGCAGGGTGGGGAACTAATGAAAAACTGTTTTTT.

The chain joins TRBV5-4 to TRBJ2-3, with 8 bases matching TRBD1. The V and J ends lost 4 bases and 0 bases, in that order; junction bases with no gene match: 4. The CDR3 runs to 15 residues. Germline V gene data show CDR1 as SGHNT and CDR2 as YYREEE (reference sequence). This CDR3 is CASSPRTGSTDTQYF. CDR3 DNA: TGTGCCAGCAGCCCAAGGACAGGGAGCACAGATACGCAGTATTTT.